The 26 T cell receptor beta chains given below trace back to one sample, sequenced in a study of T cell responses to AZD1222 COVID-19 vaccine. Profiled with immunoSEQ multiplex PCR; TCRdb holds only in-frame clones, not every one. The table shows 150,000 or so clones, with around 92% occurring only once. Material: peripheral blood, obtained on day 0 of AZD1222 vaccination. The receptor set was obtained from an adult in good health.

The chain couples TRBV3-1 (or the pseudogene TRBV3-2) to TRBJ1-6; weak D call: TRBD1 (5 bases). CDR1 and CDR2 from the germline V gene are LGHDT and YNNKEL (reference sequence). V shed 7 bases and J shed 8 bases, with 15 bases lying between them. This CDR3 is built from 14 residues. CDR3: CASTPGGADSPLHF. CDR3 bases: TGTGCCAGCACCCCTGGGGGAGCGGATTCACCCCTCCACTTT.

V usage is TRBV15 and J usage is TRBJ1-4; no clear D gene. Per the germline V gene, CDR1 is LNHNV and CDR2 is YYDKDF (reference sequence). The CDR3 covers 15 residues. Deletions cut 2 bases from V and 8 bases from J, with 15 bases between. DNA for the CDR3: TGTGCCACCAGCAGAACGGACTCCCGGCGGGAAAAACTGTTTTTT. Encoded protein: CATSRTDSRREKLFF.

This chain uses TRBV27 with TRBJ1-1; weak D call: TRBD1 (5 bases). CDR3 length: 16 amino acids. V dropped 0 bases and J dropped 4 bases, with 15 bases sitting between them. Germline CDR1 and CDR2: MNHEY and SMNVEV (reference sequence). CDR3 DNA: TGTGCCAGCAGTTTATCCAAAATCCGGGGGGGCACTGAAGCTTTCTTT. Translation: CASSLSKIRGGTEAFF.

This chain connects TRBV30 to TRBJ1-3; D unresolved. V lost 5 bases and J 0 bases, leaving 11 bases between the germline ends. The germline CDR1 and CDR2 sequences are GTSNPN and SVGIG (reference sequence). The length of the CDR3 is 14 residues. CDR3 protein: CAWSSGLSGNTIYF. The CDR3 coding sequence is TGTGCCTGGTCCTCAGGTCTCTCTGGAAACACCATATATTTT.

This chain joins TRBV19 and TRBJ2-5, with 9 bases matching TRBD2. Germline V CDR1 and CDR2: LNHDA, SQIVND (reference sequence). There are 21 residues in the CDR3. The V and J ends lost 6 bases and 1 base, in that order; junction bases with no gene match: 24. This CDR3 reads CASSPSGRGQTSGGPQETQYF. CDR3 DNA sequence: TGTGCCAGTAGCCCCTCAGGGAGGGGGCAGACTAGCGGAGGACCCCAAGAGACCCAGTACTTC.

The genes are TRBV11-2 and TRBJ2-5, with D unresolved. Germline loops: CDR1 SGHAT, CDR2 FQNNGV. The CDR3 consists of 11 residues. The V and J ends lost 1 base and 4 bases respectively, with 1 base between them. In nucleotides, the CDR3 is TGTGCCAGCAGCTTAGGAGAGACCCAGTACTTC. It specifies CASSLGETQYF.

The chain is built from TRBV14 and TRBJ2-1; D unclear. Trimming took 4 bases from V and 10 from J, leaving 11 bases between them. This CDR3 contains 12 residues. Germline V gene lookup returns CDR1 SGHDN and CDR2 FVKESK. CDR3 residues: CASSLWTLEQFF. CDR3 DNA sequence: TGTGCCAGCAGCCTGTGGACGCTCGAGCAGTTCTTC.

In this sample, this clone turned up a few times. The CDR3 region is CASSEGGDNDEQFF. Here the CDR3 DNA reads TGTGCCAGCAGTGAAGGGGGAGATAACGATGAGCAGTTCTTC. This chain connects TRBV6-4 to TRBJ2-1, with TRBD1 as a possible D gene (6 bases). Trimming removed 3 bases at V and 8 bases at J, with 14 bases between. This CDR3 comprises 14 residues. Germline CDR1 and CDR2: MRHNA and SNTAGT.

J is TRBJ1-2 and V is TRBV6-5, with D maybe TRBD1 (6 bases). Per the germline V gene, CDR1 is MNHEY and CDR2 is SVGAGI. The germline V and J ends were trimmed by 7 bases and 4 bases, with 16 bases remaining between them. The length of the CDR3 is 14 residues. The CDR3 DNA is TGTGCCAGCATCAAAGGGGAGGGGGGCTATGGCTACACCTTC. Translation: CASIKGEGGYGYTF.

V and J are TRBV9 and TRBJ2-3, with 7 bases matching TRBD1. Looked up from germline, CDR1 is SGDLS and CDR2 is YYNGEE. V dropped 0 bases and J dropped 2; count of bases not matched to a gene: 9. CDR3 length: 17 amino acids. The CDR3 DNA reads TGTGCCAGCAGCGTAGGTGGCAGGGGGTTAATCACAGATACGCAGTATTTT. As protein: CASSVGGRGLITDTQYF.

Comment on this clone: In the same sample, other DNA sequences code for this CDR3. The chain joins TRBV12-3 or TRBV12-4 to TRBJ1-2; D is unresolved. V was shortened by 1 base and J by 8 bases, with 5 bases between the two germline ends. The CDR3 contains 11 residues. CDR3 coding DNA: TGTGCCAGCAGTTTAGGAGGGGGCTACACCTTC. Translated, it gives CASSLGGGYTF.

This chain connects TRBV4-1 to TRBJ2-7, with TRBD1 as a possible D gene (6 bases). Germline CDR1 is MGHRA and CDR2 is YSYEKL. CDR3 length: 13 residues. Deletions cut 6 bases from V and 3 bases from J, with 12 bases between. CDR3 DNA sequence: TGCGCCAGCAGGAAGGACAGCGGCTACGAGCAGTACTTC. Encoded protein: CASRKDSGYEQYF.

The rearrangement uses TRBV7-2 and TRBJ2-6; 7 nucleotides match TRBD2. V shed 4 bases and J 0 bases; nucleotides not matched to a gene: 3. The germline V gene has CDR1 SGHTA and CDR2 FQGNSA. The CDR3 loop spans 16 amino acids. Written as DNA, the CDR3 is TGTGCCAGCAGCTGGGACTATTCCTCTGGGGCCAACGTCCTGACTTTC. It yields the protein CASSWDYSSGANVLTF. The full variable domain, its missing parts supplied by reference TRBV7-2 and TRBJ2-6, is GAGVSQSPSNKVTEKGKDVELRCDPISGHTALYWYRQSLGQGLEFLIYFQGNSAPDKSGLPSDRFSAERTGGSVSTLTIQRTQQEDSAVYLCASSWDYSSGANVLTFGAGSRLTVL.

V usage is TRBV18 and J usage is TRBJ1-2; 7 nucleotides agree with TRBD1. After removal of 4 bases from V and 1 base from J, the junction contained 15 bases not matched to a gene. The germline V gene encodes CDR1 KGHSH and CDR2 LQKENI. The CDR3 length is 18 residues. CDR3 loop: CASSLQAGTVILNYGYTF. For the CDR3, the DNA is TGTGCCAGCTCACTCCAGGCCGGGACAGTGATACTTAACTATGGCTACACCTTC.

The CDR3 DNA is TGCGCCGGACGGAGGGGGGGGCAGGCCGGGGAGCTGTTTTTT. Translation gives CAGRRGGQAGELFF. The rearrangement uses TRBV4-1 and TRBJ2-2, with a weak D call TRBD2 (7 bases). Deletions cut 11 bases from V and 6 bases from J, with 19 bases between. The germline V gene encodes CDR1 MGHRA and CDR2 YSYEKL. The CDR3 consists of 14 residues.

This sequence joins TRBV5-1 and TRBJ1-2; D uncertain. Trimming stripped 0 bases from V and 5 bases from J, with 11 bases between. Germline V gene lookup returns CDR1 SGHRS and CDR2 YFSETQ. The CDR3 length is 14 residues. CDR3 amino acids: CASSLDLGRYGYTF. For the CDR3, the DNA is TGCGCCAGCAGCTTGGATTTAGGACGGTATGGCTACACCTTC.

The chain is built from TRBV6-1 and TRBJ2-1; D could derive from TRBD1 or TRBD2 (5 bases each). Germline-derived CDR1 and CDR2 are MNHNS and SASEGT. Between the trimmed V and J ends, which lost 0 bases and 7 bases, there was a span of 7 bases. The CDR3 is made up of 13 amino acids. CDR3 DNA: TGTGCCAGCAGTGAAGCATGGGGGAATGAGCAGTTCTTC. This encodes CASSEAWGNEQFF.

A single count supports this clone. The V and J genes are TRBV5-6 and TRBJ1-2; a possible D gene is TRBD1 (6 bases). The CDR3 covers 14 residues. V lost 4 bases and J 6 bases, leaving 16 bases between the germline ends. CDR1 is SGHDT, CDR2 YYEEEE, per germline. The CDR3 sequence: CASSHQGPGDGYTF. CDR3 DNA sequence: TGTGCCAGCAGCCACCAGGGGCCTGGGGATGGCTACACCTTC.

This clone was seen once. V is TRBV2 and J is TRBJ2-7; D call uncertain. Per the germline V gene, CDR1 is SNHLY and CDR2 is FYNNEI. The CDR3 loop spans 13 amino acids. V gave up 2 bases and J gave up 5 bases, with 10 bases separating them. CDR3 protein: CASSEQNIDEQYF. In DNA form, the CDR3 reads TGTGCCAGCAGTGAACAGAATATCGACGAGCAGTACTTC.

V and J are TRBV10-3 and TRBJ1-1; the D gene is possibly TRBD1 (5 bases). CDR3 size: 18 residues. V was pared by 2 bases and J by 0 bases, with 19 bases between. Germline V lookup: CDR1 ENHRY, CDR2 SYGVKD. CDR3 DNA sequence: TGTGCCATCAGTGAGCACCCCCAGGGATGGATCGTGAACACTGAAGCTTTCTTT. The encoded protein is CAISEHPQGWIVNTEAFF.

V gene TRBV18 combines with J gene TRBJ2-5, with D possibly TRBD2 on 6 matching bases. The ends were cut back, 3 bases at V and 1 base at J, with 9 bases in the middle. This CDR3 is 14 amino acids long. Germline assignment: CDR1 KGHSH and CDR2 LQKENI. Here the CDR3 reads CASSPRGIQETQYF. The CDR3, as DNA: TGTGCCAGCTCACCCCGGGGGATCCAAGAGACCCAGTACTTC. The entire variable domain, with the rest obtained from reference TRBV18 and TRBJ2-5, is as follows: NAGVMQNPRHLVRRRGQEARLRCSPMKGHSHVYWYRQLPEEGLKFMVYLQKENIIDESGMPKERFSAEFPKEGPSILRIQQVVRGDSAAYFCASSPRGIQETQYFGPGTRLLVL.

The chain combines TRBV7-2 with TRBJ1-3; 8 bases fit TRBD1. The J segment lost 0 bases and the V segment lost 5 bases, leaving 6 bases of the junction unmatched. Germline V CDR1 and CDR2: SGHTA, FQGNSA. The CDR3 is 16 residues long. CDR3 in amino acids: CASSPTGDSSGNTIYF. CDR3 sequence (DNA): TGTGCCAGCAGCCCGACAGGGGACTCCTCTGGAAACACCATATATTTT.

This rearrangement joins TRBV7-2 to TRBJ1-2, with TRBD1 as a possible D gene (6 bases). Trimming took 4 bases from V and 6 from J, leaving 15 bases between them. Germline values: CDR1 SGHTA, CDR2 FQGNSA. CDR3 size: 14 residues. The CDR3 spells CASSSIWGADGYTF. The CDR3 coding sequence is TGTGCCAGCAGCTCAATCTGGGGGGCGGATGGCTACACCTTC.

The V and J genes are TRBV10-1 and TRBJ2-1; D is ambiguous. CDR1 WNHNN and CDR2 SYGVQD come from the germline V gene (reference sequence). V shed 9 bases and J shed 4 bases, with 7 bases lying between them. This CDR3 has 11 amino acids. Here the CDR3 DNA reads TGCGCCAGGGCGAGTTACAATGAGCAGTTCTTC. Translated: CARASYNEQFF.

V gene TRBV27 combines with J gene TRBJ1-2; D not certain. Trimming cost V 11 bases and J 7 bases, with 23 bases left between them. The CDR3 consists of 14 residues. The germline V gene encodes CDR1 MNHEY and CDR2 SMNVEV (reference sequence). The CDR3 is CACGVGRVFSGYTF. CDR3 bases: TGTGCCTGCGGGGTGGGGAGGGTTTTCTCTGGCTACACCTTC.

This chain connects TRBV18 to TRBJ2-2; D might be TRBD2 (5 bases). Looked up from germline, CDR1 is KGHSH and CDR2 is LQKENI. The CDR3 covers 14 residues. V lost 3 bases and J lost 3, with 8 bases in between. This chain's CDR3 is CASSPIGDTGELFF. The CDR3 DNA reads TGTGCCAGCTCACCCATCGGGGACACCGGGGAGCTGTTTTTT.